The rows below give T cell receptor beta chains drawn from one sample of a study of blood T cell repertoires in COVID-19. Here immunoSEQ multiplex PCR was the method, and the copy in TCRdb shows in-frame clones only, minus some. The data hold about 220,000 clones, with around 83% observed a single time. Sequenced sample: peripheral blood. These receptors were obtained from a woman between 70 and 85 years old with COVID-19, enrolled during active disease. Each CDR3 is given with its conserved first and last residue. A D gene is named only where the DNA matches it firmly. Size tells how often a clone was seen (once, few, many) or the class of an expanded clone, and some rows leave it out.

clone_size j_call v_call d_call cdr3_aa cdr3_nt
NA TRBJ1-6 TRBV6-6 TRBD1 CASNPGDRASPLHF TGTGCCAGCAACCCCGGGGACAGAGCATCACCCCTCCACTTT
NA TRBJ2-1 TRBV10-3 TRBD2 CAISEAGGIYNEQFF TGTGCCATCAGTGAGGCGGGGGGAATCTACAATGAGCAGTTCTTC
few TRBJ1-2 TRBV5-8 NA CASSWGEHYGYTF TGTGCCAGCAGCTGGGGGGAGCACTATGGCTACACCTTC
NA TRBJ1-3 TRBV29-1 NA CSVSGTIGNTIYF TGCAGCGTAAGCGGGACAATAGGAAACACCATATATTTT
NA TRBJ1-1 TRBV19 TRBD1 CASIKTGTWGTEAFF TGTGCCAGTATTAAGACAGGGACATGGGGCACTGAAGCTTTCTTT
NA TRBJ2-5 TRBV7-3 NA CASSLNSQETQYF TGTGCCAGCAGCTTAAACAGTCAAGAGACCCAGTACTTC
NA TRBJ2-7 TRBV29-1 TRBD2 CSVALSGRFYEQYF TGCAGCGTTGCCCTTAGCGGGAGGTTCTACGAGCAGTACTTC
NA TRBJ2-2 TRBV5-8 NA CASSSYGGAETGELFF TGTGCCAGCAGCTCGTATGGTGGGGCGGAGACCGGGGAGCTGTTTTTT
NA TRBJ2-5 TRBV19 TRBD1 CASAAGQGGETQYF TGTGCCAGCGCCGCCGGACAGGGTGGAGAGACCCAGTACTTC
few TRBJ2-7 TRBV28 NA CASRAPSKLPEQYF TGTGCCAGCAGGGCGCCCTCAAAACTACCCGAGCAGTACTTC
NA TRBJ1-6 TRBV5-4 NA CASSLAPRGNNSPLHF TGTGCCAGCAGCTTGGCCCCAAGGGGCAATAATTCACCCCTCCACTTT
once TRBJ1-2 TRBV7-2 TRBD1 CASSKRQGEGYGYTF TGTGCCAGCAGCAAACGACAGGGAGAAGGCTATGGCTACACCTTC
NA TRBJ2-3 TRBV3-1/TRBV3-2 NA CASRLSGVSHVDTQYF NA
few TRBJ1-1 TRBV5-5 NA CASSPYRFEAFF TGTGCCAGCAGCCCCTACAGGTTTGAAGCTTTCTTT
NA TRBJ2-1 TRBV4-3 TRBD2 CASSKRTGTSTSTDEQFF TGCGCCAGCAGCAAACGAACCGGGACTAGCACCTCCACGGATGAGCAGTTCTTC
NA TRBJ2-2 TRBV7-7 TRBD1 CASSLTHVGGRTGELFF TGTGCCAGCAGCTTAACTCATGTAGGGGGCCGCACCGGGGAGCTGTTTTTT
NA TRBJ2-1 TRBV28 TRBD2 CASSVTSGGPYNEQFF TGTGCCAGCAGTGTGACTAGCGGGGGGCCCTACAATGAGCAGTTCTTC
few TRBJ2-7 TRBV11-2 TRBD1 CASSSGTGPYEQYF TGTGCCAGCAGCTCCGGGACAGGGCCCTACGAGCAGTACTTC
once TRBJ2-2 TRBV19 TRBD2 CASSLTGTSISRTGELFF TGTGCCAGTAGTCTCACCGGGACTAGCATCTCGAGGACCGGGGAGCTGTTTTTT
NA TRBJ1-4 TRBV28 NA CASSLGRDTKLFF TGTGCCAGCAGTTTAGGCCGAGACACTAAACTGTTTTTT
NA TRBJ1-2 TRBV7-2 NA CASSFDSNYGYTF TGTGCCAGCAGCTTCGACAGTAACTATGGCTACACCTTC
NA TRBJ1-6 TRBV6-1 NA CASSEAGQRSPLHF TGTGCCAGCAGTGAAGCGGGGCAAAGGTCACCCCTCCACTTT
NA TRBJ1-1 TRBV6-5 TRBD1 CATRGQVEAFF TGTGCCACCAGGGGGCAGGTTGAAGCTTTCTTT
NA TRBJ2-7 TRBV2 TRBD1 CASSETGWRYEQYF TGTGCCAGCAGTGAGACAGGGTGGCGGTACGAGCAGTACTTC
NA TRBJ1-5 TRBV28 TRBD1 CASSPSTGKSNQPQHF TGTGCCAGCAGCCCATCGACAGGGAAGAGCAATCAGCCCCAGCATTTT
NA TRBJ1-2 TRBV29-1 TRBD1 CSALDRGRGYGYTF TGCAGCGCGCTCGACAGGGGGCGCGGGTATGGCTACACCTTC
NA TRBJ1-3 TRBV10-1 TRBD1 CASSESKDRESFGNTIYF TGCGCCAGCAGTGAGTCGAAGGACAGGGAAAGCTTTGGAAACACCATATATTTT
NA TRBJ1-3 TRBV9 NA CASSTNSLNSGNTIYF TGTGCCAGCAGCACTAATTCACTGAACTCTGGAAACACCATATATTTT
NA TRBJ1-1 TRBV18 NA CASSPYRQGTHLNTEAFF TGTGCCAGCTCACCATATCGTCAGGGTACTCACCTGAACACTGAAGCTTTCTTT
NA TRBJ2-3 TRBV7-9 TRBD1 CASSFWGTGDPDTQYF TGTGCCAGCAGCTTTTGGGGGACAGGGGACCCAGATACGCAGTATTTT
once TRBJ2-1 TRBV7-2 TRBD2 CASSALAGTYNEQFF TGTGCCAGCAGCGCTCTAGCGGGAACCTACAATGAGCAGTTCTTC